The rows below give T cell receptor beta chains drawn from one sample of a study of blood T cell repertoires in COVID-19. Only in-frame clones appear in the TCRdb table, and some are missing; sequencing was by immunoSEQ multiplex PCR. The table has some 190,000 clones, 75% to 90% seen once. Material for sequencing was peripheral blood. These receptors were taken from a man aged 30 to 39 with acute or convalescent COVID-19. Both conserved end residues are trimmed from each CDR3. The D gene is left open where the match is weak.

TRBJ1-5	.	TRBV7-9	ASSLAVQPQH
TRBJ1-6	.	TRBV5-5	ASSLVFRSSYNSPLH
TRBJ2-3	.	TRBV7-3	ASSPGLSTDTQY
TRBJ2-3	TRBD2	TRBV6-6	ASSPFLAGGTFFTDTQY
TRBJ2-1	TRBD2	TRBV29-1	SVLLAGGPVVNEQF
TRBJ2-7	.	TRBV9	ASSVAPGTTYEQY
TRBJ2-7	TRBD1	TRBV6-5	ASSSRTDRSPYEQY
TRBJ2-1	TRBD1	TRBV7-3	ASSAGTGWDNEQF
TRBJ1-6	.	TRBV9	ASSSAGLNSPLH
TRBJ2-7	TRBD2	TRBV13	ASRRLAGSSYEQY
TRBJ2-2	.	TRBV28	ASSLTGWDTGELF
TRBJ1-2	.	TRBV18	ASSPSILAGSDYGYT
TRBJ2-2	TRBD1	TRBV14	ASSQDLSQGYTGELF
TRBJ1-2	.	TRBV9	ASSPNPNRVDYGYT
TRBJ2-7	TRBD2	TRBV30	AWAYGTRADEQY
TRBJ1-4	.	TRBV5-1	ASSQGLPTGEKLF
TRBJ2-3	TRBD2	TRBV4-1	ASSQGTRTDTQY
TRBJ2-7	.	TRBV6-5	ASTEFYEQY
TRBJ2-3	.	TRBV6-5	ASIAPGTDTQY
TRBJ2-2	.	TRBV15	ATSSLLVNTGELF
TRBJ1-5	.	TRBV12-3/TRBV12-4	ASSLQSNQPQH
TRBJ1-2	.	TRBV3-1/TRBV3-2	ASSHWESHYGYT
TRBJ2-1	.	TRBV7-7	ASSLRGHNEQF
TRBJ1-1	TRBD1	TRBV10-3	AISEPGQGGIEAF
TRBJ1-4	.	TRBV19	ASIAWGLNEKLF
TRBJ1-6	TRBD1	TRBV11-2	ASRKTGQPNSPLH
TRBJ2-7	.	TRBV27	ASSLAPGGGEQY
TRBJ1-2	TRBD1	TRBV5-1	ASSLETGFGYT
TRBJ2-7	TRBD2	TRBV12-5	ASGPPGGGEQY
TRBJ1-1	.	TRBV6-5	ASSRLTTEAF
TRBJ2-7	TRBD1	TRBV30	AGTRGPQQY
TRBJ1-1	.	TRBV7-6	ASSLAQFTEAF
TRBJ2-1	.	TRBV7-9	ASSLGGVDEQF
TRBJ2-3	TRBD2	TRBV28	ASSSPGGTDTQY
TRBJ2-1	TRBD2	TRBV7-9	ASSRLSGGLYNEQF
TRBJ2-3	TRBD2	TRBV4-1	ASSRLAGVFPDTQY
TRBJ1-1	.	TRBV5-5	ASSLFGRQNTEAF
TRBJ2-1	.	TRBV9	ASSGETGSYNEQF
TRBJ1-1	.	TRBV12-3/TRBV12-4	ASSNRAEAF
TRBJ1-5	.	TRBV27	ASSSVGGGENHQH
TRBJ2-2	.	TRBV7-3	ASSPVGRNTGELF
TRBJ2-1	TRBD1	TRBV28	ASSRPGQGAGEQF
TRBJ2-7	.	TRBV11-2	ASIQTVGQNYEQY
TRBJ1-1	TRBD1	TRBV4-1	ASSPRGQVGNTEAF